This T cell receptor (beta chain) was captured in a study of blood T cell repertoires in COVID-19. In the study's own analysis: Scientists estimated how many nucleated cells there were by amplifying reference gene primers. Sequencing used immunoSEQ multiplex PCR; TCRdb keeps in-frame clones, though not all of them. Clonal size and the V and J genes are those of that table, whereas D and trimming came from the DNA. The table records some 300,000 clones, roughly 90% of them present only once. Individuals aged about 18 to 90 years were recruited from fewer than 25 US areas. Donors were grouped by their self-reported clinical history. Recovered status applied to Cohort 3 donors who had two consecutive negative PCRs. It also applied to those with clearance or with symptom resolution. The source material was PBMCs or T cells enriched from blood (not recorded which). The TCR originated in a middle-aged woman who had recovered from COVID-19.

The CDR3, as DNA: TGTGCCACCAGCAGAGAGGGCAGGGGGACCTACGAGCAGTACTTC. Translated, it gives CATSREGRGTYEQYF. The rearrangement uses TRBV15 and TRBJ2-7; 7 nucleotides align to TRBD1. With V trimmed by 0 bases and J by 2 bases, 4 bases remained unmatched. The length of the CDR3 is 15 residues. Germline assignment: CDR1 LNHNV and CDR2 YYDKDF (reference sequence).